A single T cell receptor (beta chain) is shown here with its context. The table lists this clone with a count of one. Its antigen is unknown. No base quality values were provided; no much bigger clone lies one nucleotide off. Inclusive of the bounding cysteine and phenylalanine, the CDR3 is 16 residues long. The CDR3 DNA has 48 bases and is translated from base 1. Trimming leaves V shorter by 0 bases and J shorter by 7 bases, with the junction holding 4 bases beyond the gene matches. The germline V gene yields KGHDR for CDR1 and SFDVKD for CDR2. The immunoSEQ Assay, a bias-controlled multiplex PCR, was used to amplify TCRbeta CDR3 regions from genomic DNA. In the paper's pipeline: The number of nucleated cells in each sample was estimated by amplification of reference gene primers within the assay. To quantify the absolute abundance of each unique TCRbeta CDR3 rearrangement, sequence reads were collapsed and filtered. For each sample, productive Simpson clonality was calculated as the square root of Simpson's diversity index over productive rearrangements. Not all clones reach the TCRdb copy of this immuneACCESS table, which keeps in-frame sequences only. Checked studies attribute under half of the gap to unresolved V genes and leave the rest unexplained. V, J and clone size derive from that table, while D and trimming were established from the DNA sequence. The sample yields approximately 150,000 clones; around 80% were counted once. The ten largest clonotypes hold roughly 10% of the sample.

The collaborating institutions used their own protocols to collect whole blood in K2EDTA tubes. For TCRbeta analysis, collaborators shipped samples as frozen whole blood, isolated PBMCs, or DNA extracted from either of those sample types. This sample was taken from a study of blood T cell repertoires in COVID-19 (TCRdb year 2020). Notes on the research overall: Collaborator samples came from the United States, Italy and Spain and covered acute and convalescent phases of COVID-19. The material from the prospective study consisted of cDNA or gDNA derived from T cells, B-cell-depleted T cells, or PBMCs. The dataset comprised deeply sampled blood TCRbeta repertoires from subjects exposed to, actively infected with, or recovered from COVID-19. The repertoires were released in a freely available public database meant as a resource for research on the immune response to SARS-CoV-2. The samples were drawn from the first 160 participants of the ongoing ImmuneRACE study and from more than 1,000 subjects provided by 6 global collaborators. A de-identified subject ID, COVID-19 status, age in years and sex were almost always included in the sample metadata. Where available, HLA class I and class II types were obtained from metadata supplied by the sample provider rather than from assay-based typing. Study-wide conclusions, independent of this receptor: The amount of clinical and demographic metadata varied by source and participant and was provided uncurated.

The chain couples TRBV24-1 to TRBJ2-1, and 11 bases in between align with TRBD2. The specimen sequenced was peripheral blood. The sequence derives from a man aged 60 to 75 with active or convalescent COVID-19. CDR3 region: CATSDLTSGSLNEQFF. The nucleotides read TGTGCCACCAGTGATTTGACTAGCGGGAGTCTGAATGAGCAGTTCTTC.